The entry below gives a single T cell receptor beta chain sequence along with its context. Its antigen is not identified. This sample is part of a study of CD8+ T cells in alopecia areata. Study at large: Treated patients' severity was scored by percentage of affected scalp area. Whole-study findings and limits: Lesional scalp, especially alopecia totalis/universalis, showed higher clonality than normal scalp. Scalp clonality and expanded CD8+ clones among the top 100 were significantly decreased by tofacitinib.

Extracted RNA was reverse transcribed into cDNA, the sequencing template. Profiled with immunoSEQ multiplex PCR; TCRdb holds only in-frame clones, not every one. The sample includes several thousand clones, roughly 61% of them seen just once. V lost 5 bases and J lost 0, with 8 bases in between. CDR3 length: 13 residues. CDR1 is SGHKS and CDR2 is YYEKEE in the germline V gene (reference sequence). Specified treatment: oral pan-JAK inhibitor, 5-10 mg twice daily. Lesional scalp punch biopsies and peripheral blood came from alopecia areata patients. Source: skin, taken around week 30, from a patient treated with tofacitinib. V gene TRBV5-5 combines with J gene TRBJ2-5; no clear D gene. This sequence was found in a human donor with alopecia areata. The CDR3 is CASRESHQETQYF. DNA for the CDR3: TGTGCCAGCAGGGAATCTCACCAAGAGACCCAGTACTTC.